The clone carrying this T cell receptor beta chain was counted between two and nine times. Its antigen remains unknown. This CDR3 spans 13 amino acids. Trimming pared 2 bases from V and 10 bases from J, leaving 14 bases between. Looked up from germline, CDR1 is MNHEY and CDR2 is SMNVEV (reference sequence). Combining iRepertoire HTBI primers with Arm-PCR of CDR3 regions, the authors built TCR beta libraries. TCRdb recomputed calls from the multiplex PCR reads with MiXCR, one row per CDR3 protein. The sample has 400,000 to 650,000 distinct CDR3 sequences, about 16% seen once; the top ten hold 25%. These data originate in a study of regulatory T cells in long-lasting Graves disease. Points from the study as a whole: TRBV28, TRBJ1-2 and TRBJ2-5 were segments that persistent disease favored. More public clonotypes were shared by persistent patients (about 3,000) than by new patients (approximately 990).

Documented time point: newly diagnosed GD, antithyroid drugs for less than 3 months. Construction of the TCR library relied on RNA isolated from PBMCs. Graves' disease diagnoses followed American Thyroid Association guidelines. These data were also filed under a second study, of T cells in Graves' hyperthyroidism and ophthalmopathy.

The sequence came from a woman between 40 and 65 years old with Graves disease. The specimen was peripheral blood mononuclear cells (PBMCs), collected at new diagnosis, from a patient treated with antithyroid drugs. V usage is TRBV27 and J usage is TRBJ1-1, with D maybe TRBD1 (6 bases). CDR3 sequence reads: CASSLNTDRRAFF. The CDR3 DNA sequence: TGTGCCAGCAGTTTAAATACCGACAGGAGAGCTTTCTTT.